This TCR beta chain was identified in a study of blood T cell repertoires in COVID-19. In the source study's methods: Nucleated cell counts were estimated from reference gene primer amplification. Here immunoSEQ multiplex PCR was the method, and the copy in TCRdb shows in-frame clones only, minus some. V and J calls and clone size are copied from that table; D and trimming were computed from the DNA. The sample holds about 270,000 clones, 75% to 90% seen once. The trim removed 8 bases at V and 8 bases at J, leaving 7 bases unmatched. The CDR3 length is 13 residues. This clonotype was sampled from a woman in her late teens or twenties who had recovered from COVID-19. Sequenced input: PBMCs or T cells enriched from blood (not recorded which). The chain employs TRBV12-3 or TRBV12-4 and TRBJ2-1; 9 positions agree with TRBD1. The CDR3 protein is CASRRTGVYEQFF. The CDR3 coding sequence is TGTGCCAGCCGGAGGACAGGGGTCTATGAGCAGTTCTTC.